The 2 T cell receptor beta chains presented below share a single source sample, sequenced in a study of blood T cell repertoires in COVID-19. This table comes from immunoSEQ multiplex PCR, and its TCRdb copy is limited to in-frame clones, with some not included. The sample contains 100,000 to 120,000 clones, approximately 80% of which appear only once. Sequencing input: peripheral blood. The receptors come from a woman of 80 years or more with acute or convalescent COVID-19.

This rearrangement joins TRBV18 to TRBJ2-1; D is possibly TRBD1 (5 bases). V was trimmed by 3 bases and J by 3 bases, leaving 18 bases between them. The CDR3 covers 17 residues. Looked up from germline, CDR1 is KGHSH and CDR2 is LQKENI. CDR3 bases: TGTGCCAGCTCACCCCTTTGGAAGGGGTCGGACTACAATGAGCAGTTCTTC. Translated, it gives CASSPLWKGSDYNEQFF.

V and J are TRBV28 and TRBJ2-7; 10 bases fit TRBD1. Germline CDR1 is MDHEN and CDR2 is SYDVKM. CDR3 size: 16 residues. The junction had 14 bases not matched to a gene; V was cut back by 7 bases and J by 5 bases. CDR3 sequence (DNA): TGTGCCAGCAATTCACCGGGACAGGGGCAAATGAACGAGCAGTACTTC. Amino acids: CASNSPGQGQMNEQYF.